One and the same sample provided the 11 T cell receptor beta chains below, sequenced in a study of T-cell reconstitution after alpha-beta-depleted transplantation in children. It was with unique molecular identifiers that the TCRbeta library was prepared. TCRdb used MiXCR to reprocess the PCR reads, holding one entry per CDR3 protein. The sample yields more than 500,000 distinct CDR3 sequences, approximately 10% seen once. Specimen: PBMCs, mostly from graft donor cells, collected 180 days after TCRalphabeta/CD19-depleted stem cell transplant. These TCRs come from a female patient aged 2-10 years who had a stem cell transplant for aplastic anemia, so the T cells may come from the graft donor.

This clonotype was counted a few times. This chain connects TRBV7-9 to TRBJ2-7; tentatively, D is TRBD2 (5 bases). CDR1 SEHNR and CDR2 FQNEAQ come from the germline V gene (reference sequence). CDR3 size: 13 residues. V lost 5 bases and J 4 bases, leaving 12 bases between the germline ends. CDR3 amino acids: CASSPTGKYEQYV. The CDR3 nucleotides read TGTGCCAGCAGCCCGACGGGGAAGTACGAGCAGTACGTC.

V usage is TRBV28 and J usage is TRBJ2-1; 9 nucleotides agree with TRBD2. With V trimmed by 2 bases and J by 7 bases, 6 bases remained unmatched. Germline lookup yields CDR1 MDHEN and CDR2 SYDVKM. The CDR3 has 15 residues. CDR3 sequence: CASSLVSGSRNEQFF. As DNA, the CDR3 is TGTGCCAGCAGTTTAGTTAGCGGGAGCAGGAATGAGCAGTTCTTC.

The chain couples TRBV2 to TRBJ1-2, with D tentatively TRBD1 (6 bases). The V end lost 1 base, the J end lost 8 bases, and 17 bases lay between the germline ends. Germline CDR1 reads SNHLY; CDR2 reads FYNNEI. This CDR3 contains 15 residues. CDR3 region: CASSEVSGGLGGYTF. The CDR3 DNA reads TGTGCCAGCAGTGAAGTCTCCGGGGGGCTTGGCGGCTACACCTTC. The full variable domain, completed using reference TRBV2 and TRBJ1-2, is EPEVTQTPSHQVTQMGQEVILRCVPISNHLYFYWYRQILGQKVEFLVSFYNNEISEKSEIFDDQFSVERPDGSNFTLKIRSTKLEDSAMYFCASSEVSGGLGGYTFGSGTRLTVV.

With respect to this clonotype: The junction does not match germline at one end; this may be a read error. The gene calls are TRBV4-1 and TRBJ2-1; 8 bases line up with TRBD2. The CDR3 is 15 residues long. Germline assignment: CDR1 MGHRA and CDR2 YSYEKL. The CDR3 region has the DNA TGCGCCAGCAGCCAACCTAAGGGAAGCGGGAGCGGGCAGTTCTTT. As protein: CASSQPKGSGSGQFF.

The rearrangement links TRBV5-1 to TRBJ2-7; possibly TRBD1 for D (6 bases). The ends were cut back, 0 bases at V and 4 bases at J, with 11 bases in the middle. The CDR3 runs to 14 residues. Germline V gene lookup returns CDR1 SGHRS and CDR2 YFSETQ. This CDR3 is CASSLDRVGYEQYF. Written as DNA, the CDR3 is TGCGCCAGCAGCTTGGACAGGGTGGGTTACGAGCAGTACTTC.

This clonotype was counted ten times or more. The chain carries TRBV3-1 and TRBJ2-7; TRBD2 matches 7 bases. The V and J ends lost 5 bases and 0 bases, in that order; junction bases with no gene match: 4. The germline gives CDR1 LGHDT, CDR2 YNNKEL (reference sequence). This CDR3 contains 14 residues. CDR3 residues: CASSLSGASYEQYF. The CDR3 nucleotides are TGTGCCAGCAGCTTAAGCGGGGCCTCCTACGAGCAGTACTTC.

This clonotype was detected ten times or more. This sequence joins TRBV19 and TRBJ2-2; D not resolved. This CDR3 region has 14 residues. The V gene's germline CDR1 is LNHDA and CDR2 SQIVND (reference sequence). V gave up 5 bases and J gave up 0 bases, with 7 bases separating them. DNA for the CDR3: TGTGCCAGTAGTCCCCCTGCGAACACCGGGGAGCTGTTTTTT. Its translation is CASSPPANTGELFF.

The V call is TRBV12-3 or TRBV12-4, the J call TRBJ2-4; no firm D call. The CDR3 has 11 residues. Trimming took 7 bases from V and 9 from J, leaving 10 bases between them. The CDR3 bases are TGTGCCAGCACCTTCGGTATCATTCAGTACTTC. Translating it yields CASTFGIIQYF.

This clonotype was seen at least ten times. The J gene is TRBJ2-5, the V gene TRBV12-3 or TRBV12-4; D unresolved. Between the trimmed V and J ends, which lost 5 bases and 1 base, there was a span of 8 bases. CDR3 length equals 13 residues. Written as DNA, the CDR3 is TGTGCCAGCAGTCCCCGCAGCCAAGAGACCCAGTACTTC. It is translated as CASSPRSQETQYF.

The gene calls are TRBV12-3 or TRBV12-4 and TRBJ2-3; no firm D call. With 2 bases removed from V and 3 bases from J, the gap between germline ends came to 12 bases. This CDR3 comprises 15 residues. The CDR3 nucleotides are TGTGCCAGCAGTTTATCGGTTCAGGAAACAGATACGCAGTATTTT. As protein: CASSLSVQETDTQYF.

The CDR3 sequence is CASSFVGLAVSYNEQFF. The CDR3 DNA reads as TGTGCCAGCAGTTTTGTGGGACTAGCGGTTTCCTACAATGAGCAGTTCTTC. J is TRBJ2-1 and V is TRBV12-3 or TRBV12-4; 11 nucleotides line up with TRBD2. With 3 bases clipped from V and 1 base from J, the junction kept 5 bases outside the gene matches. The CDR3 consists of 17 residues.